This TCR beta chain derives from a study of neoadjuvant anti-PD-1 for oral cavity cancer. Study-level findings and limits: Only three patients per response group were TCR-analyzed; validation needed.

Trimming took off 5 bases at V and 4 bases at J, with 12 bases between the two ends. The CDR3 extends over 13 amino acids. Germline CDR1 SGDLS, CDR2 YYNGEE. Method: immunoSEQ multiplex PCR; TCRdb's copy keeps in-frame clones and lacks some. The data contain 14,000 to 15,000 clones, roughly 70% of them singletons. As to this clone: The antigen is not known.

These oral cavity squamous cell carcinomas were HPV-negative and locally advanced. The rearrangement links TRBV9 to TRBJ1-2; D might be TRBD1 (5 bases). The input for sequencing was PBMCs, taken before nivolumab (anti-PD-1) treatment. This TCR derives from a person aged 40 to 85 with oral cavity squamous cell carcinoma. This CDR3 reads CASRDDSAYGYTF. Here the CDR3 DNA reads TGTGCCAGCAGAGACGACAGTGCCTATGGCTACACCTTC.